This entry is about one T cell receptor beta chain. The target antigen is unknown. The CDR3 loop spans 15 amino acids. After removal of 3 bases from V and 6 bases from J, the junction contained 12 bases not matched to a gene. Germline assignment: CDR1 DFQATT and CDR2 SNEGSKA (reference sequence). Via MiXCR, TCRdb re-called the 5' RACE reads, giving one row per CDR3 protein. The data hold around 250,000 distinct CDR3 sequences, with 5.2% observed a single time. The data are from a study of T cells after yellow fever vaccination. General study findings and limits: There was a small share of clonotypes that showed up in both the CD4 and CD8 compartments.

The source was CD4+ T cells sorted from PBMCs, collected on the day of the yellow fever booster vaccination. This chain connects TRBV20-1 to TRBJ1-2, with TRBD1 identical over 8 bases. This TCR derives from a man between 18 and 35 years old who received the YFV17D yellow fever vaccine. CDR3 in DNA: TGCAGTGCTAGGGAACACAGGGGGGAGGTTGATGGCTACACCTTC. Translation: CSAREHRGEVDGYTF.